A single sample gave rise to the 25 T cell receptor beta chains below, sequenced in a study of beta chain features in type 1 diabetes. The study reverse transcribed the entire isolated RNA, so it sequenced expressed TCRB transcripts. The data were produced by immunoSEQ multiplex PCR, yet TCRdb's version contains in-frame clones alone and is incomplete. The table shows about 240,000 clones, with 25% to 30% occurring only once. The sample comprised central memory CD4+ T cells from blood. These TCRs come from a man aged 25 to 45 in good health.

This chain links TRBV7-2 with TRBJ2-4; the D gene is possibly TRBD2 (5 bases). CDR1 is SGHTA and CDR2 is FQGNSA in the germline V gene. The V and J ends lost 0 bases and 0 bases respectively, with 6 bases between them. The CDR3 runs to 15 residues. The DNA for the CDR3 is TGTGCCAGCAGCTTAGCTCGGGAAGCCAAAAACATTCAGTACTTC. Translation gives CASSLAREAKNIQYF.

The chain recombines TRBV27 with TRBJ2-5, with D unclear. V lost 5 bases and J lost 5, with 15 bases in between. Germline lookup yields CDR1 MNHEY and CDR2 SMNVEV (reference sequence). The CDR3 contains 14 residues. As DNA, the CDR3 is TGTGCCAGCAGTCAGCTAAAGAACGTGGAGACCCAGTACTTC. This encodes CASSQLKNVETQYF.

This clone was detected once. This chain connects TRBV5-1 to TRBJ2-7; a possible D gene is TRBD1 (6 bases). CDR1 and CDR2 (germline): SGHRS, YFSETQ. The V end lost 4 bases, the J end lost 6 bases, and 11 bases lay between the germline ends. CDR3 length: 12 residues. The CDR3 region is CASSLDSTEQYF. CDR3 DNA sequence: TGCGCCAGCAGCCTGGACAGTACCGAGCAGTACTTC.

The sample holds a few counts of this clone. A much larger clone is a single base away; this may be a read error. The genes are TRBV4-1 and TRBJ2-7; 9 bases are a match to TRBD1. There are 15 residues in the CDR3. Unmatched junction bases numbered 5, after V lost 1 base and J lost 4 bases. Looked up from germline, CDR1 is MGHRA and CDR2 is YSYEKL. In DNA form, the CDR3 reads TGCGCCAGCAGCCAAGTCACCGGACAGGGGTACGAGCAGTACTTC. This translates into CASSQVTGQGYEQYF.

V gene TRBV30 combines with J gene TRBJ2-7; D unresolved. The CDR3 contains 14 residues. Trimming left V 2 bases short and J 2 bases short, with 13 bases between. Per the germline V gene, CDR1 is GTSNPN and CDR2 is SVGIG (reference sequence). DNA of the CDR3: TGTGCCTGGAGTCGCGGACCGAGAACCTACGAGCAGTACTTC. Its protein is CAWSRGPRTYEQYF.

The chain joins TRBV7-6 to TRBJ2-1; 7 bases fit TRBD2. After removal of 2 bases from V and 4 bases from J, the junction contained 14 bases not matched to a gene. Germline V gene data show CDR1 as SGHVS and CDR2 as FNYEAQ. The CDR3 spans 18 residues. CDR3 region: CASSLSPRSGSTYNEQFF. The CDR3 DNA sequence: TGTGCCAGCAGCTTATCCCCCCGTAGCGGGTCGACGTACAATGAGCAGTTCTTC.

This clone was seen just once. The chain recombines TRBV5-4 with TRBJ2-5, with unresolved D. This CDR3 region has 14 residues. CDR1 is SGHNT, CDR2 YYREEE, per germline (reference sequence). V lost 0 bases and J lost 5, with 11 bases in between. CDR3 in amino acids: CASSLERATETQYF. In DNA form, the CDR3 reads TGTGCCAGCAGCTTGGAACGAGCGACCGAGACCCAGTACTTC. The complete variable domain, with remaining parts taken from reference TRBV5-4 and TRBJ2-5, reads ETGVTQSPTHLIKTRGQQVTLRCSSQSGHNTVSWYQQALGQGPQFIFQYYREEENGRGNFPPRFSGLQFPNYSSELNVNALELDDSALYLCASSLERATETQYFGPGTRLLVL.

Only a few counts were recorded for this clone. The chain links TRBV19 to TRBJ2-1; TRBD1 or TRBD2 may be the D gene (5 bases each). The germline V gene has CDR1 LNHDA and CDR2 SQIVND (reference sequence). The CDR3 loop spans 13 amino acids. Trimming removed 3 bases from V and 6 bases from J, with 9 bases in between. CDR3 nucleotide sequence: TGTGCCAGTAGTATCGATGGGGGCAATGAGCAGTTCTTC. Translation: CASSIDGGNEQFF. Filled out from reference TRBV19 and TRBJ2-1, the complete variable domain reads DGGITQSPKYLFRKEGQNVTLSCEQNLNHDAMYWYRQDPGQGLRLIYYSQIVNDFQKGDIAEGYSVSREKKESFPLTVTSAQKNPTAFYLCASSIDGGNEQFFGPGTRLTVL.

This clone was found a few times. An end of the junction does not agree with germline; a read error may underlie this. V gene TRBV2 combines with J gene TRBJ2-4; 7 bases align to TRBD1. Germline lookup yields CDR1 SNHLY and CDR2 FYNNEI. The length of the CDR3 is 15 residues. The CDR3 DNA reads TGTGCCAGCAGTGAGAGGGGTCAGGGGGAAAAGATTCAGTACTTC. Translating it yields CASSERGQGEKIQYF. The full variable domain, with the rest looked up from reference TRBV2 and TRBJ2-4, is EPEVTQTPSHQVTQMGQEVILRCVPISNHLYFYWYRQILGQKVEFLVSFYNNEISEKSEIFDDQFSVERPDGSNFTLKIRSTKLEDSAMYFCASSERGQGEKIQYFGAGTRLSVL.

The chain is built from TRBV5-1 and TRBJ2-1; D gene unclear. This CDR3 has 15 residues. The V end was cut by 0 bases, the J end by 0 bases, with 7 bases between. The V gene's germline CDR1 is SGHRS and CDR2 YFSETQ. CDR3: CASSLEQSSYNEQFF. The CDR3 DNA is TGCGCCAGCAGCTTGGAACAGAGCTCCTACAATGAGCAGTTCTTC.

The V call is TRBV4-2, the J call TRBJ1-1, with D perhaps TRBD1 (5 bases). CDR3 length equals 15 residues. V was cut by 1 base and J by 3 bases, with 12 bases left in between. Germline V lookup: CDR1 LGHNA, CDR2 YNFKEQ. The CDR3 loop reads CASSQGLLGDTEAFF. In DNA form, the CDR3 reads TGTGCCAGCAGCCAAGGCCTACTAGGGGACACTGAAGCTTTCTTT.

This chain uses TRBV7-2 with TRBJ2-5; maybe TRBD1 (6 bases). The germline V gene encodes CDR1 SGHTA and CDR2 FQGNSA. V lost 1 base and J lost 5, with 11 bases in between. The CDR3 runs to 14 residues. The CDR3 region is CASSLVQGLETQYF. In nucleotides, the CDR3 is TGTGCCAGCAGCTTAGTCCAGGGGCTCGAGACCCAGTACTTC.

The rearrangement uses TRBV2 and TRBJ2-2, with 7 positions matching TRBD2. CDR3 length: 17 amino acids. The V gene's germline CDR1 is SNHLY and CDR2 FYNNEI. V was clipped by 3 bases and J by 2 bases; unmatched bases: 9. The CDR3 coding sequence is TGTGCCAGCAGTGAGAAAGCGGGGAAAAGAAACACCGGGGAGCTGTTTTTT. This sequence encodes CASSEKAGKRNTGELFF.

This clone occurred once. The chain recombines TRBV11-3 with TRBJ2-3, with D perhaps given as TRBD1 or TRBD2 (5 bases each). With 8 bases removed from V and 5 bases from J, the gap between germline ends came to 20 bases. Germline V gives CDR1 SGHNT, CDR2 YENEEA. This CDR3 comprises 15 residues. The CDR3, as DNA: TGTGCCAGCTCTAGTGGGGGTCATACTTTAGATACGCAGTATTTT. Amino acids: CASSSGGHTLDTQYF.

The chain combines TRBV5-4 with TRBJ2-5, with 9 bases lining up with TRBD1. The germline V gene has CDR1 SGHNT and CDR2 YYREEE (reference sequence). V dropped 4 bases and J dropped 5; count of bases not matched to a gene: 9. This CDR3 has 15 residues. The CDR3, as DNA: TGTGCCAGCAGCGGTCCGGGACAGGGAAAGGAGACCCAGTACTTC. Amino acids: CASSGPGQGKETQYF.

The sample holds a few counts of this clone. The V and J genes are TRBV5-4 and TRBJ2-5; 8 positions match TRBD1. Germline V gene lookup returns CDR1 SGHNT and CDR2 YYREEE (reference sequence). V lost 1 base and J lost 5; bases outside the gene matches: 4. This CDR3 is built from 14 residues. This chain's CDR3 is CASSLRDRFETQYF. As DNA, the CDR3 is TGTGCCAGCAGCTTGCGGGACAGGTTTGAGACCCAGTACTTC. Full variable domain (outside the CDR3, taken from reference TRBV5-4 and TRBJ2-5): ETGVTQSPTHLIKTRGQQVTLRCSSQSGHNTVSWYQQALGQGPQFIFQYYREEENGRGNFPPRFSGLQFPNYSSELNVNALELDDSALYLCASSLRDRFETQYFGPGTRLLVL.

In this sample, this clone turned up many times. This chain joins TRBV5-4 and TRBJ2-1, with a possible D match to TRBD2 (6 bases). Germline V CDR1 and CDR2: SGHNT, YYREEE (reference sequence). The CDR3 has 15 amino acids. V lost 3 bases to trimming and J lost 2 bases, with 12 bases between them. The CDR3: CASSSLALAYNEQFF. DNA of the CDR3: TGTGCCAGCAGCTCTCTAGCGCTAGCCTACAATGAGCAGTTCTTC.

In this sample, this clone turned up a few times. J is TRBJ2-7 and V is TRBV6-6, with a tentative D call TRBD2 (6 bases). V dropped 5 bases and J dropped 6 bases, with 17 bases sitting between them. Germline loops: CDR1 MNHNY, CDR2 SVGAGI (reference sequence). This CDR3 spans 14 amino acids. CDR3 sequence (DNA): TGTGCCAGCAGTCTTGGCGGGACGCCCCTCGAGCAGTACTTC. It is translated as CASSLGGTPLEQYF.

The V gene is TRBV27, the J gene TRBJ2-6, with D uncertain. Trimming cost V 4 bases and J 0 bases, with 7 bases left between them. Germline V CDR1 and CDR2: MNHEY, SMNVEV (reference sequence). The CDR3 has 15 amino acids. For the CDR3, the DNA is TGTGCCAGCAGTTCCGAACTCTCTGGGGCCAACGTCCTGACTTTC. Translation: CASSSELSGANVLTF. Combining the CDR3 with reference TRBV27 and TRBJ2-6 gives the whole variable domain EAQVTQNPRYLITVTGKKLTVTCSQNMNHEYMSWYRQDPGLGLRQIYYSMNVEVTDKGDVPEGYKVSRKEKRNFPLILESPSPNQTSLYFCASSSELSGANVLTFGAGSRLTVL.

This clone was detected only a few times. The rearrangement links TRBV5-1 to TRBJ2-1, with 14 bases aligning to TRBD2. With 1 base clipped from V and 9 bases from J, the junction kept 3 bases outside the gene matches. The germline V gene encodes CDR1 SGHRS and CDR2 YFSETQ. The CDR3 spans 15 residues. The CDR3 spells CASSLMGLAGVEQFF. In DNA form, the CDR3 reads TGCGCCAGCAGCTTGATGGGACTAGCGGGGGTTGAGCAGTTCTTC.

The chain is built from TRBV6-5 and TRBJ1-1; no reliable D call. There are 15 residues in the CDR3. Germline CDR1 reads MNHEY; CDR2 reads SVGAGI. Deletions cut 4 bases from V and 2 bases from J, with 14 bases between. CDR3 DNA: TGTGCCAGCAGTTCGCCGGGAGCGCCAAACACTGAAGCTTTCTTT. Protein: CASSSPGAPNTEAFF.

The V and J genes are TRBV30 and TRBJ1-2, with TRBD1 as a possible D gene (5 bases). The CDR3 spans 15 residues. Germline-derived CDR1 and CDR2 are GTSNPN and SVGIG (reference sequence). Trimming pared 3 bases from V and 7 bases from J, leaving 21 bases between. CDR3 DNA: TGTGCCTGGAGAAGGAGGGCCAGTCAAAGGGGTGGCTACACCTTC. It is translated as CAWRRRASQRGGYTF.

This clone was counted only a few times. The chain employs TRBV30 and TRBJ2-1; 10 positions match TRBD2. Trimming at V came to 1 base and at J to 9 bases, leaving 3 bases not matched to a gene. The CDR3 sequence is 13 residues long. The germline V gene encodes CDR1 GTSNPN and CDR2 SVGIG (reference sequence). The CDR3 coding sequence is TGTGCCTGGAGTGGACTAGCGGGTGGTGAGCAGTTCTTC. Translation: CAWSGLAGGEQFF.

This clone was observed once. This sequence joins TRBV9 and TRBJ2-3, with a tentative D call TRBD1 (5 bases). From germline, CDR1 is SGDLS and CDR2 YYNGEE. The CDR3 sequence is 15 residues long. The V and J ends lost 0 bases and 0 bases respectively, with 8 bases between them. Here the CDR3 reads CASSVGSGSTDTQYF. Here the CDR3 DNA reads TGTGCCAGCAGCGTAGGCTCAGGGAGCACAGATACGCAGTATTTT.

This clone was seen repeatedly, ten times or more. The V and J genes are TRBV7-2 and TRBJ1-5; D may be TRBD1 (6 bases). V lost 5 bases and J 0 bases, leaving 8 bases between the germline ends. The CDR3 length is 14 residues. Per germline, CDR1 SGHTA and CDR2 FQGNSA. DNA of the CDR3: TGTGCCAGCAGCCAGGGGAGTAGCAATCAGCCCCAGCATTTT. This encodes CASSQGSSNQPQHF.